Presented here are 23 T cell receptor beta chains from one specimen sequenced in a study of graft-versus-host responses after intestinal transplantation. Sequencing was performed with immunoSEQ multiplex PCR; in TCRdb, only in-frame clones are kept and a portion is missing. This table holds over 20,000 clones, around 92% found once. The source material was PBMCs, sampled about 37 weeks after intestinal transplant. These receptors were collected from a human patient who received an intestinal transplant, so some T cells may come from the graft donor.

This rearrangement joins TRBV5-1 to TRBJ2-7; the D gene is possibly TRBD2 (5 bases). CDR3 length: 16 amino acids. V lost 2 bases to trimming and J lost 0 bases, with 15 bases between them. Germline V gene sequence: CDR1 SGHRS, CDR2 YFSETQ. The CDR3 is CASSFDGVPNSYEQYF. The CDR3 DNA reads as TGCGCCAGCAGCTTTGACGGGGTCCCCAACTCCTACGAGCAGTACTTC.

The rearrangement links TRBV11-1 to TRBJ1-5; TRBD1 matches at 7 bases. With V trimmed by 7 bases and J by 3 bases, 3 bases remained unmatched. Per germline, CDR1 SGHAT and CDR2 FQDESV (reference sequence). The CDR3 covers 13 residues. As DNA, the CDR3 is TGTGCCAGCACCGGGACAGTCAATCAGCCCCAGCATTTT. Residues: CASTGTVNQPQHF. The whole variable domain, filled in from reference TRBV11-1 and TRBJ1-5, reads EAEVAQSPRYKITEKSQAVAFWCDPISGHATLYWYRQILGQGPELLVQFQDESVVDDSQLPKDRFSAERLKGVDSTLKIQPAELGDSAMYLCASTGTVNQPQHFGDGTRLSIL.

This chain connects TRBV29-1 to TRBJ1-2; 8 bases align to TRBD1. Unmatched junction bases numbered 8, after V lost 0 bases and J lost 2 bases. CDR3 length: 16 amino acids. Germline V lookup: CDR1 SQVTM, CDR2 ANQGSEA. The DNA of the CDR3 is TGCAGCGTTGAAGATGGGCAGGGGGCTAGGAACTATGGCTACACCTTC. It translates to CSVEDGQGARNYGYTF.

V is TRBV7-8 and J is TRBJ1-2; no definite D call. The V gene's germline CDR1 is SGHVS and CDR2 FQNEAQ. The CDR3 contains 14 residues. V was cut by 5 bases and J by 0 bases, with 10 bases left in between. CDR3 sequence reads: CASSPRGANYGYTF. CDR3 DNA: TGTGCCAGCAGCCCGCGGGGAGCTAACTATGGCTACACCTTC.

The gene calls are TRBV7-3 and TRBJ1-1; D possibly corresponds to TRBD1 (6 bases). The CDR3 has 15 residues. Germline V gene lookup returns CDR1 SGHTA and CDR2 FQGTGA. Trimming stripped 1 base from V and 0 bases from J, with 9 bases between. This CDR3 reads CASSLMAGVNTEAFF. DNA for the CDR3: TGTGCCAGCAGCTTAATGGCAGGGGTGAACACTGAAGCTTTCTTT.

The V call is TRBV28, the J call TRBJ1-3; 8 bases align to TRBD1. The CDR3 consists of 16 residues. Germline V gene sequence: CDR1 MDHEN, CDR2 SYDVKM. Trimming at V came to 2 bases and at J to 2 bases, leaving 5 bases not matched to a gene. The CDR3 sequence: CASSLPQGAAGNTIYF. The CDR3 bases are TGTGCCAGCAGTTTACCCCAGGGGGCGGCTGGAAACACCATATATTTT.

The chain recombines TRBV19 with TRBJ1-2; tentatively, D is TRBD1 (5 bases). The V and J ends lost 0 bases and 8 bases respectively, with 13 bases between them. Germline-derived CDR1 and CDR2 are LNHDA and SQIVND (reference sequence). There are 14 residues in the CDR3. CDR3 sequence: CASSIDSGGAGYTF. CDR3 in DNA: TGTGCCAGTAGTATAGACTCGGGAGGGGCCGGCTACACCTTC.

The chain combines TRBV6-5 with TRBJ2-1, with 7 positions matching TRBD1. Unmatched junction bases numbered 6, after V lost 6 bases and J lost 1 base. The CDR3 covers 15 residues. CDR1 MNHEY and CDR2 SVGAGI come from the germline V gene. The CDR3 region has the DNA TGTGCCAGCAGCCGATCGACAGGGTCCTACAATGAGCAGTTCTTC. Its translation: CASSRSTGSYNEQFF.

This chain joins TRBV7-9 and TRBJ2-5; TRBD1 agrees at 11 bases. V lost 5 bases to trimming and J lost 5 bases; unmatched junction nucleotides: 10. The CDR3 spans 16 residues. CDR1 is SEHNR, CDR2 FQNEAQ, per germline (reference sequence). This CDR3 reads CASSQGTGGAMETQYF. The CDR3 coding sequence is TGTGCCAGCAGCCAAGGGACAGGGGGAGCTATGGAGACCCAGTACTTC.

This chain links TRBV27 with TRBJ2-1, with no clear D. In germline, CDR1 is MNHEY, CDR2 SMNVEV (reference sequence). V was pared by 8 bases and J by 7 bases, with 12 bases between. The CDR3 covers 12 residues. The CDR3 sequence is CASRMGWNEQFF. CDR3 bases: TGTGCCAGCCGTATGGGGTGGAATGAGCAGTTCTTC.

The chain recombines TRBV12-5 with TRBJ2-2; D is unresolved. The germline CDR1 and CDR2 sequences are LGHNT and FRNRAP. The CDR3 is made up of 13 amino acids. Deletions cut 0 bases from V and 3 bases from J, with 2 bases between. CDR3 protein: CASGLVDTGELFF. Here the CDR3 DNA reads TGTGCTAGTGGTTTGGTAGACACCGGGGAGCTGTTTTTT.

The rearrangement links TRBV10-3 to TRBJ1-2; TRBD1 is a possible D gene (6 bases). The CDR3 is made up of 14 amino acids. V was cut by 4 bases and J by 3 bases, with 12 bases left in between. Germline values: CDR1 ENHRY, CDR2 SYGVKD. The CDR3 DNA reads as TGTGCCATCAGTGTCTTACAGGGAGACTATGGCTACACCTTC. The encoded protein is CAISVLQGDYGYTF.

This chain uses TRBV5-1 with TRBJ1-5, with D possibly TRBD1 on 6 matching bases. CDR3 size: 15 residues. Germline V lookup: CDR1 SGHRS, CDR2 YFSETQ. V gave up 5 bases and J gave up 1 base, with 13 bases separating them. The CDR3 is CASSKTGQSNQPQHF. Here the CDR3 DNA reads TGCGCCAGCAGTAAGACTGGACAGAGCAATCAGCCCCAGCATTTT.

The gene calls are TRBV7-9 and TRBJ1-4, with D perhaps matching TRBD1 (5 bases). Germline V gene data show CDR1 as SEHNR and CDR2 as FQNEAQ (reference sequence). This CDR3 has 17 residues. V lost 1 base and J lost 4, with 16 bases in between. The CDR3 DNA follows: TGTGCCAGCAGCTTAGGACGGGGGAGACGGAATAATGAAAAACTGTTTTTT. Encoded protein: CASSLGRGRRNNEKLFF.

The V and J genes are TRBV5-1 and TRBJ1-4; 8 positions match TRBD1. This CDR3 region has 14 residues. J gave up 4 bases and V 7 bases, and 6 bases lay outside the gene matches. CDR1 and CDR2 (germline): SGHRS, YFSETQ. The CDR3: CASRPGQVNEKLFF. The CDR3 DNA reads as TGCGCCAGCCGGCCGGGACAGGTTAATGAAAAACTGTTTTTT.

This clone was picked up one time. The gene calls are TRBV4-1 and TRBJ2-7; 12 bases are a match to TRBD2. J lost 4 bases, V lost 1 base, and 11 bases had no gene match. Germline CDR1 MGHRA, CDR2 YSYEKL. The CDR3 has 18 residues. The CDR3 DNA reads TGCGCCAGCAGCCAAGTTAGGCTAGCGGGAGGGCCGCGGTACGAGCAGTACTTC. This encodes CASSQVRLAGGPRYEQYF.

This clone is medium-sized (0.01 to 0.1%) in the sample. The rearrangement links TRBV5-1 to TRBJ2-7; 9 bases are a match to TRBD1. Germline V CDR1 and CDR2: SGHRS, YFSETQ. This CDR3 spans 12 amino acids. The V gene end was trimmed by 4 bases and the J gene end by 7 bases; junction bases not matched to a gene: 3. CDR3 DNA sequence: TGCGCCAGCAGCAAAGGACAGGGGGAGCAGTACTTC. Translation gives CASSKGQGEQYF.

This clone is labeled large (0.1 to 1%). The rearrangement links TRBV9 to TRBJ2-1; 11 positions match TRBD2. Trimming at V came to 0 bases and at J to 3 bases, leaving 2 bases not matched to a gene. This CDR3 is built from 16 residues. The germline gives CDR1 SGDLS, CDR2 YYNGEE. Here the CDR3 DNA reads TGTGCCAGCAGCGTAGGCGGGACTAGCGGCTACAATGAGCAGTTCTTC. It encodes CASSVGGTSGYNEQFF.

This chain links TRBV19 with TRBJ2-7, with TRBD2 matching over 11 bases. The CDR3 is 15 amino acids. The germline V gene encodes CDR1 LNHDA and CDR2 SQIVND (reference sequence). V was clipped by 6 bases and J by 0 bases; unmatched bases: 4. CDR3 sequence reads: CASRPTSGSSYEQYF. The CDR3 DNA follows: TGTGCCAGTAGGCCCACTAGCGGGAGCTCCTACGAGCAGTACTTC.

The V gene is TRBV5-4, the J gene TRBJ1-3; 7 bases fit TRBD1. V gave up 4 bases and J gave up 0 bases; unmatched junction bases: 13. The germline CDR1 and CDR2 sequences are SGHNT and YYREEE (reference sequence). The CDR3 is 18 amino acids. The CDR3 protein is CASSLGRTGRLSGNTIYF. Written as DNA, the CDR3 is TGTGCCAGCAGCCTTGGGAGGACAGGACGCCTCTCTGGAAACACCATATATTTT.

DNA for the CDR3: TGCGCCAGCAGTGACGGCGGGTACACAGATACGCAGTATTTT. Its translation: CASSDGGYTDTQYF. This chain joins TRBV5-1 and TRBJ2-3; D might be TRBD2 (5 bases). Trimming shortened V by 5 bases and J by 2 bases, and 12 bases separated the two germline ends. Germline V gives CDR1 SGHRS, CDR2 YFSETQ. CDR3 size: 14 residues.

The chain combines TRBV11-2 with TRBJ1-1, with no clear D. V was shortened by 5 bases and J by 7 bases, with 8 bases between the two germline ends. This CDR3 has 11 amino acids. Germline V gene sequence: CDR1 SGHAT, CDR2 FQNNGV. CDR3 nucleotide sequence: TGTGCCAGCAGCCTTGGACTTGAAGCTTTCTTT. This codes for CASSLGLEAFF. The full variable domain, its missing parts supplied by reference TRBV11-2 and TRBJ1-1, is EAGVAQSPRYKIIEKRQSVAFWCNPISGHATLYWYQQILGQGPKLLIQFQNNGVVDDSQLPKDRFSAERLKGVDSTLKIQPAKLEDSAVYLCASSLGLEAFFGQGTRLTVV.

The chain recombines TRBV11-2 with TRBJ2-7, with D unresolved. Trimming took 3 bases from V and 1 from J, leaving 13 bases between them. The germline V gene encodes CDR1 SGHAT and CDR2 FQNNGV. CDR3 size: 15 residues. The CDR3 loop reads CASSLELSESYEQYF. Written as DNA, the CDR3 is TGTGCCAGCAGCTTGGAACTATCAGAATCCTACGAGCAGTACTTC.